The rows below give T cell receptor beta chains drawn from one sample of a study of CD8+ T cells in alopecia areata. Libraries were prepared by immunoSEQ multiplex PCR; TCRdb keeps only in-frame clonotypes and omits some of them. The sample records roughly 170,000 clones, approximately 56% being singletons. The sample in question was CD4+ T cells sorted from blood, obtained at week 0. The receptors here all came from a human donor with alopecia areata. CDR3s include the opening cysteine and the closing phenylalanine or tryptophan. A D gene is named only where the DNA matches it firmly. Rows may omit the clone size; those that give it use once, few, many or a size class.

v_call	cdr3_length	clone_size	j_call	d_call	cdr3_nt	cdr3_aa
TRBV7-8	16	.	TRBJ1-4	TRBD1	TGTGCCAGCAGCGAGATACAGGGGATGGAGAGTGAAAAACTGTTTTTT	CASSEIQGMESEKLFF
TRBV7-9	15	few	TRBJ2-3	.	TGTGCCAGCAGCCAGGGGACTATCAGCACAGATACGCAGTATTTT	CASSQGTISTDTQYF
TRBV10-3	15	few	TRBJ2-5	TRBD2	TGTGCCATCAGAAGCTCTAGCGGGGGACAAGAGACCCAGTACTTC	CAIRSSSGGQETQYF
TRBV9	15	.	TRBJ2-2	.	TGTGCCAGCAGCACCGCCGGGACTAACACCGGGGAGCTGTTTTTT	CASSTAGTNTGELFF
TRBV6-6	12	.	TRBJ2-3	TRBD1	TGTGCCATCGGACAGGGGGCGGATACGCAGTATTTT	CAIGQGADTQYF
TRBV25-1	12	.	TRBJ1-2	.	TGTGCCAGCAGTGGTGGCAAATATGGCTACACCTTC	CASSGGKYGYTF
TRBV7-2	12	.	TRBJ1-1	.	TGTGCCAGCAGCTTTGCGGACACTGAAGCTTTCTTT	CASSFADTEAFF
TRBV5-6	13	many	TRBJ2-4	.	TGTGCCAGCAGCCCCCGGGACTTAAGAACTGAGTACTTC	CASSPRDLRTEYF
TRBV28	16	.	TRBJ2-2	TRBD1	TGTGCCAGCAGCCCGGACAGGCCTCCGAACACCGGGGAGCTGTTTTTT	CASSPDRPPNTGELFF
TRBV5-6	11	.	TRBJ2-5	.	TGTGCCAGCAGCTCTGTAGAGACCCAGTACTTC	CASSSVETQYF
TRBV10-3	14	.	TRBJ1-5	TRBD1	TGTGCCAGCCAACAGGGGATGAACAATCAGCCCCAGCATTTT	CASQQGMNNQPQHF
TRBV9	15	.	TRBJ1-4	.	TGTGCCAGCAGCGTAAATCAGGGGACGAGGGAAAAACTGTTTTTT	CASSVNQGTREKLFF
TRBV4-2	17	.	TRBJ2-7	TRBD2	TGTGCCAGCAGCCAAGATCCACAGCGGGGGGGCCGCTACGAGCAGTACTTC	CASSQDPQRGGRYEQYF
TRBV11-2	17	.	TRBJ2-2	TRBD1	TGTGCCAGCAGCCTCGGGACAGGGATTGTGTCTACCGGGGAGCTGTTTTTT	CASSLGTGIVSTGELFF
TRBV5-1	16	few	TRBJ2-2	.	TGCGCCAGCAGCTTGTTGGCGGCGGCGGGTACCGGGGAGCTGTTTTTT	CASSLLAAAGTGELFF
TRBV7-8	13	.	TRBJ1-1	TRBD1	TGTGCCAGCAGGGCGACAGGGGACGCTGAAGCTTTCTTT	CASRATGDAEAFF
TRBV10-3	11	.	TRBJ2-1	.	TGTGCCATCAGAGAGTCTGTTGAGCAGTTCTTC	CAIRESVEQFF
TRBV5-6	17	.	TRBJ1-6	.	TGTGCCAGCAGCTTGGTAAAGATGGGCTCCTATAATTCACCCCTCCACTTT	CASSLVKMGSYNSPLHF
TRBV27	15	.	TRBJ2-5	TRBD1	TGTGCCAGCAGACCGGACAGGGTCAGGGGAGAGACCCAGTACTTC	CASRPDRVRGETQYF
TRBV5-1	17	.	TRBJ2-6	.	TGCGCCAGCAGCTTTATATTGTCAGGGGCTGGGGCCAACGTCCTGACTTTC	CASSFILSGAGANVLTF
TRBV29-1	13	few	TRBJ1-2	.	TGCAGCGTCAACCGGGCCGGGGATGGTGGCTACACCTTC	CSVNRAGDGGYTF
TRBV30	11	once	TRBJ2-7	TRBD2	TGTGCCTGCCGGGGGGGCTACGAGCAGTACTTC	CACRGGYEQYF
TRBV7-7	15	.	TRBJ2-3	.	TGTGCTAGCAGCTTAGGACTCGGCGGAACAGATACGCAGTATTTT	CASSLGLGGTDTQYF
TRBV30	14	.	TRBJ1-1	.	TGTGCCTGGTTTATGGGGGGCAAATGGACTGAAGCTTTCTTT	CAWFMGGKWTEAFF
TRBV30	16	.	TRBJ1-2	.	TGTGCCTGGACTTGGGGGGGCCGGGGTTCGTCAGCTGGCTACACCTTC	CAWTWGGRGSSAGYTF
TRBV29-1	14	.	TRBJ2-1	.	TGCAGCGTGAGACAGGCACTGATGGTAAATGAGCAGTTCTTC	CSVRQALMVNEQFF
TRBV29-1	12	few	TRBJ1-1	.	TGCAGCGTTGTAAGGCGGTGGGATGAAGCTTTCTTT	CSVVRRWDEAFF
TRBV6-1	15	.	TRBJ2-3	.	TGTGCCAGCAGCCTTGGCAACCCTAGCACAGATACGCAGTATTTT	CASSLGNPSTDTQYF
TRBV9	14	.	TRBJ1-1	.	TGTGCCAGCAGCGTAGTGGAGGGGGGGACTGAAGCTTTCTTT	CASSVVEGGTEAFF
TRBV6-5	15	.	TRBJ2-3	TRBD2	TGTGCCAGCAGTATAGGACTAGCGGGGGTGGATACGCAGTATTTT	CASSIGLAGVDTQYF
TRBV11-3	14	.	TRBJ1-1	TRBD1	TGTGCCAGCAGCTGGGGACAGGGGAGCTCTGAAGCTTTCTTT	CASSWGQGSSEAFF
TRBV2	15	few	TRBJ2-2	TRBD2	TGTGCCAGCAGTGAAGGCCTAGCGGGGTACGGGGAGCTGTTTTTT	CASSEGLAGYGELFF
TRBV20-1	10	few	TRBJ2-1	.	TGCAGTGCTAGAGACAATGAGCAGTTCTTC	CSARDNEQFF
TRBV18	16	.	TRBJ1-6	TRBD1	TGTGCCAGCTCACCGAGGACAGGGGGCTATAATTCACCCCTCCACTTT	CASSPRTGGYNSPLHF
TRBV27	17	.	TRBJ2-3	TRBD2	TGTGCCAGCGATCCCCCGAGCAACGGCGGGGGGGAAGATACGCAGTATTTT	CASDPPSNGGGEDTQYF
TRBV7-9	12	few	TRBJ2-7	.	TGTGCCAGCAGCGAAAACCTCTACGAGCAGTACTTC	CASSENLYEQYF
TRBV7-8	14	.	TRBJ1-5	.	TGTGCCAGCAGCTCCCAGGGAGGAGAACAGCCCCAGCATTTT	CASSSQGGEQPQHF
TRBV2	13	.	TRBJ1-5	TRBD1	TGTGCCAGCACGGAGGACAGGAGGCAGCCCCAGCATTTT	CASTEDRRQPQHF
TRBV30	15	once	TRBJ1-5	TRBD1	TGTGCCTGTCAACCCGGGACAGGGAGCAATCAGCCCCAGCATTTT	CACQPGTGSNQPQHF
TRBV29-1	12	once	TRBJ2-5	TRBD1	TGCAGCGTGGGACAGGCCGGAGAGACCCAGTACTTC	CSVGQAGETQYF
TRBV7-9	16	few	TRBJ1-1	.	TGTGCCAGCAGACCCTCCACCTCCCGGGGACACACTGAAGCTTTCTTT	CASRPSTSRGHTEAFF
TRBV30	15	few	TRBJ1-5	TRBD1	TGTGCCTGGAGTCGGGACAGGGGAGTCAATCAGCCCCAGCATTTT	CAWSRDRGVNQPQHF
TRBV5-1	15	few	TRBJ2-5	TRBD1	TGCGCCAGCAGCTTTGGGACAGGCTATCAAGAGACCCAGTACTTC	CASSFGTGYQETQYF
TRBV19	15	few	TRBJ2-1	TRBD1	TGTGCCAGTACCACCACCCACAGGGGAAGTAATGAGCAGTTCTTC	CASTTTHRGSNEQFF
TRBV7-6	21	.	TRBJ2-3	TRBD2	TGTGCCAGCAGCTTAGCACCCCGTGGGTCGGCTAGCGGGGGGGACACAGATACGCAGTATTTT	CASSLAPRGSASGGDTDTQYF
TRBV4-1	16	.	TRBJ2-5	TRBD2	TGCGCCAGCAGCCCAACAGCAGCGGGGGGGCGAGAGACCCAGTACTTC	CASSPTAAGGRETQYF
TRBV6-1	14	.	TRBJ2-2	.	TGTGCCAGCATATTCGGGACGAACACCGGGGAGCTGTTTTTT	CASIFGTNTGELFF
TRBV7-9	14	.	TRBJ2-2	TRBD1	TGTGCCAGCAGCCCAGGGGGCCCCACCGGGGAGCTGTTTTTT	CASSPGGPTGELFF
TRBV25-1	15	.	TRBJ1-4	.	TGTGCCAGCAGTGAAACCCGACAGCTTAATGAAAAACTGTTTTTT	CASSETRQLNEKLFF
TRBV7-9	14	.	TRBJ2-2	.	TGTGCCAGCAGCTTAGCAGGGGTCACCGGGGAGCTGTTTTTT	CASSLAGVTGELFF
TRBV29-1	13	.	TRBJ2-5	.	TGCAGCGTTGAAGGCGGAGGTAAAGAGACCCAGTACTTC	CSVEGGGKETQYF